This T cell receptor beta chain was sequenced during a study of T cell repertoires in cytomegalovirus infection. Study-level background: Public TCR beta signature analysis indicated the presence of both CMV infection and matching HLA type.

Germline CDR1 MNHEY, CDR2 SVGEGT. The CDR3 length is 15 residues. The V end lost 4 bases, the J end lost 3 bases, and 13 bases lay between the germline ends. General study points: CMV-specific HLA-C-restricted TCR beta clonotypes dominated the ex vivo response.

MiXCR was run by TCRdb on the reads, yielding one entry per CDR3 protein. The sample consists of fewer than 250,000 distinct CDR3 sequences, around an eighth of them appearing once. This clonotype came up many times. Its specificity is unknown. This chain uses TRBV6-2 or TRBV6-3 with TRBJ1-5, with D possibly being TRBD1 (5 bases). Sequencing used PBMCs. The clonotype originates from a human donor in good health (CMV status not recorded). Some clones in this sample may be carry-over from other donors' samples. CDR3 protein: CASSSSRGDNQPQHF. The DNA for the CDR3 is TGTGCCAGCAGTTCCTCTCGAGGGGACAATCAGCCCCAGCATTTT.